A selection of T cell receptor beta chains follows, all from one sample in a study of cytomegalovirus exposure and HLA in healthy donors. The method was immunoSEQ multiplex PCR; TCRdb's version includes in-frame clones alone and lacks a portion of them. The table has 140,000 or so clones, roughly 72% seen once. The sequenced sample was PBMCs. Receptors originate from a man in his forties in good health and CMV-seronegative. CDR3s include the opening cysteine and the closing phenylalanine or tryptophan. D genes are given only for firm matches. Size tells how often a clone was seen (once, few, many) or the class of an expanded clone, and some rows leave it out.

v_gene	j_gene	d_gene	abundance	CDR3aa	CDR3nt
TRBV2	TRBJ2-2	TRBD2	few	CAGGTSVVFHTGELFF	TGTGCCGGAGGGACTAGCGTAGTTTTTCACACCGGGGAGCTGTTTTTT
TRBV4-2	TRBJ1-2	TRBD1	-	CASSQEDRGLGGYTF	TGTGCCAGCAGCCAAGAGGACAGGGGGCTGGGTGGCTACACCTTC
TRBV6-1	TRBJ2-5	-	-	CASSDGLGAQETQYF	TGTGCCAGCAGTGACGGATTGGGGGCCCAAGAGACCCAGTACTTC
TRBV7-9	TRBJ1-1	TRBD1	-	CSSSLRDRAFF	TGTTCCAGCAGCTTACGGGACAGGGCTTTCTTT
TRBV7-9	TRBJ2-7	TRBD2	-	CAGSPPAGEPYEQYF	TGTGCCGGCAGCCCCCCAGCGGGGGAACCCTACGAGCAGTACTTC
TRBV4-1	TRBJ2-1	TRBD2	-	CASSRRTSGASSYNEQFF	TGCGCCAGCAGCCGGAGGACTAGCGGGGCGAGCTCCTACAATGAGCAGTTCTTC
TRBV29-1	TRBJ2-2	-	-	CSVGGGNANTGELFF	TGCAGCGTTGGTGGGGGCAACGCGAACACCGGGGAGCTGTTTTTT
TRBV4-2	TRBJ1-2	-	-	CASSQDHYNQGLDYGYTF	TGTGCCAGCAGCCAAGATCACTATAACCAGGGGCTTGACTATGGCTACACCTTC
TRBV7-6	TRBJ2-7	-	-	CASSLDVFSYEQYF	TGTGCCAGCAGCTTAGATGTATTCTCGTACGAGCAGTACTTC
TRBV5-1	TRBJ2-5	TRBD1	few	CASSPGGGETQYF	TGCGCCAGCAGCCCAGGGGGTGGGGAGACCCAGTACTTC
TRBV7-2	TRBJ2-3	TRBD1	-	CASSLVGQTLTDTQYF	TGTGCCAGCAGCTTAGTGGGACAGACCCTCACAGATACGCAGTATTTT
TRBV4-2	TRBJ2-5	-	-	CASSPTDDRQDQETQYF	TGTGCCAGCAGCCCCACCGACGACAGGCAAGACCAAGAGACCCAGTACTTC
TRBV4-1	TRBJ2-5	-	-	CASSLTGVAGETQYF	TGCGCCAGCAGCCTGACGGGGGTTGCGGGAGAGACCCAGTACTTC
TRBV27	TRBJ2-3	-	-	CASSSAVARPGDTQYF	TGTGCCAGCAGTTCAGCGGTGGCCAGACCGGGAGATACGCAGTATTTT
TRBV4-1	TRBJ1-2	-	-	CASSRSILNGGMMYGYTF	TGCGCCAGCAGCCGTAGCATCCTCAACGGGGGTATGATGTATGGCTACACCTTC
TRBV29-1	TRBJ2-7	TRBD2	-	CSVLTSGGVYEQYF	TGCAGCGTTCTCACTAGCGGGGGAGTATACGAGCAGTACTTC
TRBV30	TRBJ2-3	TRBD1	-	CAWADRTGGYTDTQYF	TGTGCCTGGGCTGACCGGACAGGGGGTTACACAGATACGCAGTATTTT
TRBV27	TRBJ2-7	TRBD1	once	CASSSSLGTVSYEQYF	TGTGCCAGCAGTTCGAGCCTGGGGACAGTTTCCTACGAGCAGTACTTC
TRBV5-1	TRBJ1-6	-	-	CASSLEGGGVNSPLHF	TGCGCCAGCAGCTTGGAGGGAGGCGGGGTGAATTCACCCCTCCACTTT
TRBV5-1	TRBJ2-1	TRBD1	-	CASSLDPGTGGEQFF	TGCGCCAGCAGCTTGGACCCCGGGACAGGGGGAGAGCAGTTCTTC
TRBV27	TRBJ2-3	-	few	CASRRQHMRGDTQYF	TGTGCCAGCAGACGACAGCATATGCGAGGAGATACGCAGTATTTT
TRBV27	TRBJ2-7	-	few	CASSLTLSQSYEQYF	TGTGCCAGCAGTTTAACACTATCCCAGTCCTACGAGCAGTACTTC
TRBV2	TRBJ1-1	-	many	CASSVRSGAMNTEAFF	TGTGCCAGCAGTGTAAGGTCAGGGGCCATGAACACTGAAGCTTTCTTT
TRBV6-1	TRBJ2-7	TRBD2	-	CASSEVGLGLAGGGEQYF	TGTGCCAGCAGTGAAGTGGGGCTCGGACTAGCGGGAGGGGGCGAGCAGTACTTC
TRBV6-5	TRBJ2-6	-	-	CASRYSGANVLTF	TGTGCCAGCAGATACTCTGGGGCCAACGTCCTGACTTTC
TRBV30	TRBJ1-2	TRBD1	few	CAWSRTGEDYGYTF	TGTGCCTGGAGTCGGACAGGGGAGGACTATGGCTACACCTTC
TRBV28	TRBJ1-2	TRBD1	-	CASSSGQGGYGYTF	TGTGCCAGCAGTTCCGGACAGGGTGGCTATGGCTACACCTTC
TRBV21-1	TRBJ2-2	-	-	CASTLREGQGVDTGELFF	TGTGCCAGCACCTTAAGGGAGGGACAGGGGGTCGACACCGGGGAGCTGTTTTTT
TRBV10-2	TRBJ2-6	TRBD1	-	CASSGTGFGGANVLTF	TGCGCCAGCAGTGGGACAGGGTTTGGTGGGGCCAACGTCCTGACTTTC
TRBV11-2	TRBJ2-1	-	-	CASSFNRLNEQFF	TGTGCCAGCAGCTTCAACAGGTTGAATGAGCAGTTCTTC
TRBV19	TRBJ2-1	-	once	CASSFRGGGEQFF	TGTGCCAGTAGTTTCAGGGGCGGGGGTGAGCAGTTCTTC
TRBV28	TRBJ2-2	TRBD2	-	CASSLTSGNSGELFF	TGTGCCAGCAGTTTGACTAGCGGGAACAGCGGGGAGCTGTTTTTT
TRBV11-2	TRBJ2-3	TRBD1	-	CASSLGQGADTQYF	TGTGCCAGCAGCTTAGGACAGGGAGCAGATACGCAGTATTTT
TRBV29-1	TRBJ1-2	-	-	CSVGLRLAGVDYGYTF	TGCAGCGTTGGCCTACGGTTGGCAGGGGTTGACTATGGCTACACCTTC
TRBV5-4	TRBJ2-2	-	-	CASTPFDTGELFF	TGTGCCAGCACCCCCTTCGACACCGGGGAGCTGTTTTTT
TRBV2	TRBJ2-7	TRBD1	-	CASTRTQGLDYEQYF	TGTGCCAGCACCCGTACACAGGGGTTGGACTACGAGCAGTACTTC
TRBV7-6	TRBJ2-3	TRBD2	-	CASSSPVGLAGPTDTQCF	TGTGCCAGCAGCTCCCCCGTGGGATTAGCGGGGCCCACAGATACGCAGTGTTTT
TRBV29-1	TRBJ2-7	-	-	CSVASSYEQYF	TGCAGCGTTGCGAGTTCCTACGAGCAGTACTTC
TRBV18	TRBJ2-5	-	-	CASSPEETQYF	TGTGCCAGCTCCCCCGAGGAGACCCAGTACTTC
TRBV29-1	TRBJ2-2	-	-	CSVEDRGTGELFF	TGCAGCGTTGAAGACAGGGGCACCGGGGAGCTGTTTTTT
TRBV19	TRBJ1-5	-	-	CASSMMGLSGQPQHF	TGTGCCAGTAGTATGATGGGACTCTCTGGTCAGCCCCAGCATTTT
TRBV15	TRBJ2-7	TRBD1	once	CATSRDYGPSGGSGEQYF	TGTGCCACCAGCAGAGATTATGGCCCCTCAGGGGGTTCGGGCGAGCAGTACTTC
TRBV19	TRBJ1-5	TRBD1	-	CASSYGTGGTQPQHF	TGTGCCAGTAGTTATGGGACAGGGGGCACTCAGCCCCAGCATTTT
TRBV7-8	TRBJ2-7	-	-	CASSQTEGYYEQYF	TGTGCCAGCAGCCAAACGGAGGGGTACTACGAGCAGTACTTC
TRBV28	TRBJ1-3	-	-	CASSFRGASGNTIYF	TGTGCCAGCAGTTTTCGGGGGGCATCTGGAAACACCATATATTTT
TRBV27	TRBJ2-2	TRBD2	-	CASSLLLAGEGTGELFF	TGTGCCAGCAGTTTATTACTAGCGGGAGAAGGGACCGGGGAGCTGTTTTTT
TRBV7-9	TRBJ2-7	TRBD2	-	CASSRLGTSGVYEQYF	TGTGCCAGCAGCCGACTCGGGACTAGCGGGGTCTACGAGCAGTACTTC
TRBV28	TRBJ2-5	TRBD1	-	CASSIPGQGAETQYF	TGTGCCAGCAGTATCCCGGGACAGGGGGCAGAGACCCAGTACTTC
TRBV19	TRBJ2-7	-	-	CASRGQGGNEQYF	TGTGCCAGTAGGGGGCAGGGCGGGAACGAGCAGTACTTC
TRBV19	TRBJ1-5	-	-	CASSILGQMSNQPQHF	TGTGCCAGTAGTATTCTTGGTCAGATGTCCAATCAGCCCCAGCATTTT
TRBV4-2	TRBJ2-1	TRBD2	-	CASSQDTGGYNEQFF	TGTGCCAGCAGCCAAGATACCGGGGGGTACAATGAGCAGTTCTTC
TRBV6-5	TRBJ2-5	-	-	CASSAPGLGQETQYF	TGTGCCAGCAGCGCACCGGGACTCGGCCAAGAGACCCAGTACTTC
TRBV28	TRBJ2-7	-	-	CASSSQRLWRVEQYF	TGTGCCAGCAGTTCCCAACGACTATGGCGGGTCGAGCAGTACTTC